This passage covers 9 T cell receptor beta chains from one sample sequenced in a study of technical replicates of blood from a few donors. Produced via immunoSEQ multiplex PCR; TCRdb's table is partial and in-frame only. Of about 73,000 clones detected, 93% appear once; the ten largest clones hold 0.25%. Material for sequencing was T cells isolated from PBMCs. These receptors were collected from a human donor in good health.

This chain links TRBV5-8 with TRBJ2-3, with D tentatively TRBD1 (5 bases). The V gene lost 4 bases and the J gene lost 8 bases, with 14 bases spanning the gap. CDR1 SGHTS and CDR2 YDEGEE come from the germline V gene. The CDR3 has 13 residues. CDR3 region: CASSITDTFTQYF. In DNA form, the CDR3 reads TGTGCCAGCAGCATAACGGACACCTTTACGCAGTATTTT.

This chain links TRBV18 with TRBJ1-2, with TRBD1 matching 9 bases. The CDR3 contains 13 residues. Losses at the gene ends were 3 bases for V and 7 bases for J; bases not matched to a gene: 3. The germline CDR1 and CDR2 sequences are KGHSH and LQKENI. The CDR3 region has the DNA TGTGCCAGCTCACCCGGACAGGGGTTTGGCTACACCTTC. Translated, it gives CASSPGQGFGYTF.

In DNA form, the CDR3 reads TGTGCCAGCAGTCGGGGGGGCGACTACGAGCAGTACTTC. Protein product: CASSRGGDYEQYF. The chain uses TRBV28 and TRBJ2-7; TRBD2 agrees at 8 bases. Germline V gene sequence: CDR1 MDHEN, CDR2 SYDVKM. Trimming took 5 bases from V and 3 from J; bases not matched to a gene: 3. The CDR3 extends over 13 amino acids.

V usage is TRBV28 and J usage is TRBJ1-4; 8 positions agree with TRBD1. From germline, CDR1 is MDHEN and CDR2 SYDVKM. Trimming took 4 bases from V and 8 from J; bases not matched to a gene: 6. The CDR3 consists of 14 residues. CDR3 bases: TGTGCCAGCAGTTCAGGGGGCCTAGCGGAAAAACTGTTTTTT. As protein: CASSSGGLAEKLFF. The full variable domain, with the rest looked up from reference TRBV28 and TRBJ1-4, is DVKVTQSSRYLVKRTGEKVFLECVQDMDHENMFWYRQDPGLGLRLIYFSYDVKMKEKGDIPEGYSVSREKKERFSLILESASTNQTSMYLCASSSGGLAEKLFFGSGTQLSVL.

The chain joins TRBV5-1 to TRBJ1-3, with a possible D match to TRBD1 (5 bases). Germline assignment: CDR1 SGHRS and CDR2 YFSETQ. V was trimmed by 4 bases and J by 4 bases, leaving 18 bases between them. This CDR3 region has 16 residues. CDR3 nucleotides: TGCGCCAGCAGCCCGGAACCATCAGGGAGGGGAAACACCATATATTTT. It translates to CASSPEPSGRGNTIYF.

The gene calls are TRBV5-1 and TRBJ1-2, with 9 bases identical to TRBD1. This CDR3 contains 14 residues. Germline loops: CDR1 SGHRS, CDR2 YFSETQ. V lost 4 bases, J lost 3 bases, and 4 bases stayed unmatched. DNA for the CDR3: TGCGCCAGCAGCACGTGGGACAGGGACTATGGCTACACCTTC. Its protein is CASSTWDRDYGYTF.

This rearrangement joins TRBV2 to TRBJ1-3; D is unclear. CDR3 length: 12 amino acids. Between the trimmed V and J ends, which lost 8 bases and 8 bases, there was a span of 13 bases. CDR1 SNHLY and CDR2 FYNNEI come from the germline V gene. The CDR3 sequence is CASVPARDTIYF. As DNA, the CDR3 is TGTGCCAGCGTCCCCGCCCGGGACACCATATATTTT. Full variable domain (outside the CDR3, taken from reference TRBV2 and TRBJ1-3): EPEVTQTPSHQVTQMGQEVILRCVPISNHLYFYWYRQILGQKVEFLVSFYNNEISEKSEIFDDQFSVERPDGSNFTLKIRSTKLEDSAMYFCASVPARDTIYFGEGSWLTVV.

The rearrangement joins TRBV6-6 to TRBJ1-2, with TRBD1 matching over 11 bases. V gave up 7 bases and J gave up 6 bases; unmatched junction bases: 4. The CDR3 loop spans 13 amino acids. Germline loops: CDR1 MNHNY, CDR2 SVGAGI (reference sequence). The CDR3 is CASTVGQGDGYTF. Here the CDR3 DNA reads TGTGCCAGCACCGTGGGACAGGGGGATGGCTACACCTTC.

The V gene is TRBV28, the J gene TRBJ1-3, with a tentative D call TRBD1 (5 bases). Trimming shortened V by 4 bases and J by 2 bases, and 27 bases separated the two germline ends. Looked up from germline, CDR1 is MDHEN and CDR2 is SYDVKM. This CDR3 spans 20 amino acids. CDR3 residues: CASSSWDSGFAGLPGNTIYF. CDR3 bases: TGTGCCAGCAGTTCGTGGGACTCAGGCTTTGCAGGGCTCCCTGGAAACACCATATATTTT.